This T cell receptor (beta chain) was captured by sequencing in a study of T cells in Graves' hyperthyroidism and ophthalmopathy. Study-wide points: From stable hyperthyroidism, ophthalmopathy was separated by a 13 V-J model. Blood also contained most expanded thyroid clonotypes above 0.001.

PBMCs stemmed from approximately 9.1 ml fresh peripheral blood. V was pared by 5 bases and J by 6 bases, with 14 bases between. The CDR3 contains 13 residues. CDR1 is SGHAT, CDR2 FQNNGV, per germline. Using RNA transcripts as the source, TCR beta CDR3 regions were amplified. A first-round RT-PCR of the TCR CDR3 used the HTBI primer set. Using its own MiXCR run on the multiplex PCR reads, TCRdb lists one record per CDR3 protein. The table records about half a million distinct CDR3 sequences, less than 25% of them present only once. Note on this clonotype: The target antigen is unknown.

The clonotype originates from a woman between 70 and 85 years old with Graves' ophthalmopathy. The sample comprised blood. The V gene is TRBV11-2, the J gene TRBJ2-7; no clear D gene. CDR3 sequence reads: CASSLVPRSEQYF. The CDR3 coding sequence is TGTGCCAGCAGCCTCGTCCCCCGGTCCGAGCAGTACTTC. Filled out from reference TRBV11-2 and TRBJ2-7, the complete variable domain reads EAGVAQSPRYKIIEKRQSVAFWCNPISGHATLYWYQQILGQGPKLLIQFQNNGVVDDSQLPKDRFSAERLKGVDSTLKIQPAKLEDSAVYLCASSLVPRSEQYFGPGTRLTVT.